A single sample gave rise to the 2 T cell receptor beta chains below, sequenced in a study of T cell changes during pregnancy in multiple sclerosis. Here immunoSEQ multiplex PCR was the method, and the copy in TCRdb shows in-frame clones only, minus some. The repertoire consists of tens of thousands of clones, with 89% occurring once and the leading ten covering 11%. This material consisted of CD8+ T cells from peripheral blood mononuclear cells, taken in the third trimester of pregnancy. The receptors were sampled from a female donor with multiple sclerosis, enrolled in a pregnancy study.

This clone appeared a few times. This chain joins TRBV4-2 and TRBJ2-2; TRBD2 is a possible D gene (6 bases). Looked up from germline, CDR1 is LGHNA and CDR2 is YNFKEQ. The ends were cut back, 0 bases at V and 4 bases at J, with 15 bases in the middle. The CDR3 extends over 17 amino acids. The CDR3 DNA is TGTGCCAGCAGCCAAGACGGGCGGGAACAGCCCACCGGGGAGCTGTTTTTT. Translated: CASSQDGREQPTGELFF.

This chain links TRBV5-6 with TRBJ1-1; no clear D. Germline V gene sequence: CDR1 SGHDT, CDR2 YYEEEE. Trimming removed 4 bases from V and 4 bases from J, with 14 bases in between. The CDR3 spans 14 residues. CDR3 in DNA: TGTGCCAGCAGCGTGGACGGAGCACCCACTGAAGCTTTCTTT. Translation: CASSVDGAPTEAFF.